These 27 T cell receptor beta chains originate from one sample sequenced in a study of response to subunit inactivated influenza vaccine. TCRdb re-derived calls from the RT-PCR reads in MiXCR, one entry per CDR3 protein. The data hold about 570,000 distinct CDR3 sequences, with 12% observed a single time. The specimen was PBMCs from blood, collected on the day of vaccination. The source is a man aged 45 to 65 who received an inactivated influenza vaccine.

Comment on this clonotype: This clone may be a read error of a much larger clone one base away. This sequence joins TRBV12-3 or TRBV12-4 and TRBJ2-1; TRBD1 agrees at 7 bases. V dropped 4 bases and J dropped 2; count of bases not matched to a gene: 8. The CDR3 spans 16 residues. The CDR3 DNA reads TGTGCCAGCAGTTCTACGACAGGGAAGCCCTACAATGAGCAGTTCTTC. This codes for CASSSTTGKPYNEQFF.

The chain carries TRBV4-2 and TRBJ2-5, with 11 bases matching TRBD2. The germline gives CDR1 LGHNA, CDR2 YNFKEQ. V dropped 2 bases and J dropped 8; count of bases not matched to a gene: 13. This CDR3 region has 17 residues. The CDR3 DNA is TGTGCCAGCAGCCAAATATTAGCGGGGGGGCTCTCCAAAACCCAGTACTTC. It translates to CASSQILAGGLSKTQYF.

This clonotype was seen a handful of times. This CDR3 is CASTLFGFSYEQYF. The CDR3 DNA sequence: TGTGCCAGCACCCTGTTCGGCTTCTCCTACGAGCAGTACTTC. The V call is TRBV6-2 or TRBV6-3, the J call TRBJ2-7; D is ambiguous. Between the trimmed V and J ends, which lost 7 bases and 0 bases, there was a span of 13 bases. Germline-derived CDR1 and CDR2 are MNHEY and SVGEGT. The CDR3 has 14 residues.

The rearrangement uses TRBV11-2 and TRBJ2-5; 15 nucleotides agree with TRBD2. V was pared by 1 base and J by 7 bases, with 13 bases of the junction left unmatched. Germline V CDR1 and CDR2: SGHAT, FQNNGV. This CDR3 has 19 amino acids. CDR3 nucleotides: TGTGCCAGCAGCTTAGTCCGAAGGACTAGCGGGGGGGCCTACGGGACCCAGTACTTC. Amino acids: CASSLVRRTSGGAYGTQYF.

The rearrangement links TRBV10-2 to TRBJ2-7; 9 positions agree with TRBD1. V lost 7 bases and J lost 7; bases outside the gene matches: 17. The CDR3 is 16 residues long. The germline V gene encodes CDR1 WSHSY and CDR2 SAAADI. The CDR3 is CASTASPGTGSQEQYF. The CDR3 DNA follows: TGCGCCAGCACCGCTTCACCCGGGACAGGGTCTCAAGAGCAGTACTTC.

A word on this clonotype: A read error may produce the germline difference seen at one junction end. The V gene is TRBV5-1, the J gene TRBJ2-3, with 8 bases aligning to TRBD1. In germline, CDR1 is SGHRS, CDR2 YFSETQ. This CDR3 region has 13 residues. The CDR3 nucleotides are TGCACCAGCAGGGGACAGGGCACAGATACGCAGTATTTT. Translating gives CTSRGQGTDTQYF. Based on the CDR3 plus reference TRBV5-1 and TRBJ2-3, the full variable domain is KAGVTQTPRYLIKTRGQQVTLSCSPISGHRSVSWYQQTPGQGLQFLFEYFSETQRNKGNFPGRFSGRQFSNSRSEMNVSTLELGDSALYLCTSRGQGTDTQYFGPGTRLTVL.

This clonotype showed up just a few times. The CDR3 region is CASSQIDSLFYGYTF. For the CDR3, the DNA is TGTGCCAGCAGCCAAATAGACAGCCTCTTCTATGGCTACACCTTC. V is TRBV3-1 and J is TRBJ1-2; tentatively, D is TRBD1 (5 bases). Germline CDR1 is LGHDT and CDR2 is YNNKEL (reference sequence). V lost 2 bases and J 4 bases, leaving 14 bases between the germline ends. The CDR3 is made up of 15 amino acids. Using reference TRBV3-1 and TRBJ1-2 for the parts outside the CDR3, the full variable domain is DTAVSQTPKYLVTQMGNDKSIKCEQNLGHDTMYWYKQDSKKFLKIMFSYNNKELIINETVPNRFSPKSPDKAHLNLHINSLELGDSAVYFCASSQIDSLFYGYTFGSGTRLTVV.

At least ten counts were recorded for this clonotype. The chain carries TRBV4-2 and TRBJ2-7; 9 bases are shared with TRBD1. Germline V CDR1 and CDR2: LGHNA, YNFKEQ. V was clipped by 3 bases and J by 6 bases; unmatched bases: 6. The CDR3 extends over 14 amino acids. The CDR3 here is CASSQGGQGSEQYF. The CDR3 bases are TGTGCCAGCAGCCAGGGCGGACAGGGGTCCGAGCAGTACTTC.

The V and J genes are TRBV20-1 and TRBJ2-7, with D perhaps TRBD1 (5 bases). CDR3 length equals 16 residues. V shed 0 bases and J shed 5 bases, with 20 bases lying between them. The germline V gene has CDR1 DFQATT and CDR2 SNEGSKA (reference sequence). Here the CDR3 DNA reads TGCAGTGCTAGAGATCAGGTCCCCAGGGAAGTAGACGAGCAGTACTTC. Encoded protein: CSARDQVPREVDEQYF.

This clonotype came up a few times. CDR3 region: CASSFLAGETYEQYF. CDR3 sequence (DNA): TGTGCCAGCAGTTTTTTAGCGGGGGAAACCTACGAGCAGTACTTC. The rearrangement uses TRBV27 and TRBJ2-7, with 9 bases matching TRBD2. The CDR3 extends over 15 amino acids. With V trimmed by 3 bases and J by 2 bases, 5 bases remained unmatched. The germline CDR1 and CDR2 sequences are MNHEY and SMNVEV (reference sequence).

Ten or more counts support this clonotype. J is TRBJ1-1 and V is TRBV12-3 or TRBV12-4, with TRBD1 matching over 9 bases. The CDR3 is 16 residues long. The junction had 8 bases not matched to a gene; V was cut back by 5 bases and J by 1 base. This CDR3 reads CASSPGQGRGNTEAFF. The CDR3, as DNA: TGTGCCAGCAGTCCAGGACAGGGGAGGGGGAACACTGAAGCTTTCTTT.

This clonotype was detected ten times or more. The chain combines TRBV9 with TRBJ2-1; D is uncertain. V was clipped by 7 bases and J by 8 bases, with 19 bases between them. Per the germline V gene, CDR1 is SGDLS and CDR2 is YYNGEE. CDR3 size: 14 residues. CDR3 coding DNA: TGTGCCAGCGTGGCGGCCCCGCTCAAGTATGAGCAGTTCTTC. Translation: CASVAAPLKYEQFF.

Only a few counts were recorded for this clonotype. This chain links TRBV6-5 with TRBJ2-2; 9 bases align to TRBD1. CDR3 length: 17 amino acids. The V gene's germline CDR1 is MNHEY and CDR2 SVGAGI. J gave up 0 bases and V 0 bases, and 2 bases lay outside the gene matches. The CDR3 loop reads CASSYSGTGSNTGELFF. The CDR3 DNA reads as TGTGCCAGCAGTTACTCGGGGACAGGGTCGAACACCGGGGAGCTGTTTTTT.

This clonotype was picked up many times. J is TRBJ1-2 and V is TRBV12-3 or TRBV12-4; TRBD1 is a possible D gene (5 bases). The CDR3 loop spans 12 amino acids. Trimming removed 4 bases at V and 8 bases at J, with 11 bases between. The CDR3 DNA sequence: TGTGCCAGCAGTTACCCGGGGGACGGCTACACCTTC. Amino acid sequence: CASSYPGDGYTF.

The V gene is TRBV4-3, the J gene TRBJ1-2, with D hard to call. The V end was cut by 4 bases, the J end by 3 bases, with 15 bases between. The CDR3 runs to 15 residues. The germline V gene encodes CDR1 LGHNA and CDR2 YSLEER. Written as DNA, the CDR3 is TGCGCCAGCAGCCCTTCCCCCTCAGGAGACTATGGCTACACCTTC. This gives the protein CASSPSPSGDYGYTF.

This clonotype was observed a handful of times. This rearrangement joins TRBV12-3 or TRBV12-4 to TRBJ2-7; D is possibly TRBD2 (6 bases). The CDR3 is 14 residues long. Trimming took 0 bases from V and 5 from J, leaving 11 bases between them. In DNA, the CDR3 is TGTGCCAGCAGTTTAGCGGAGGGGATAAACGAGCAGTACTTC. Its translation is CASSLAEGINEQYF.

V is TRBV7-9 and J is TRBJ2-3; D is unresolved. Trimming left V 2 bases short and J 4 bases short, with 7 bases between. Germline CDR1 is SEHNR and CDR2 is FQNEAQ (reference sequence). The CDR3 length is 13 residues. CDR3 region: CASSLSVPDTQYF. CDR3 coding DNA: TGTGCCAGCAGCTTATCCGTCCCAGATACGCAGTATTTT.

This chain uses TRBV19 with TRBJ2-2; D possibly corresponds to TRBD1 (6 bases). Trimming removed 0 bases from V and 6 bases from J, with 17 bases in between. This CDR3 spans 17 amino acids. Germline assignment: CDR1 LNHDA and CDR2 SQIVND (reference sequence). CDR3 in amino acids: CASSIDFQGSFAGELFF. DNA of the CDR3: TGTGCCAGTAGTATAGATTTTCAGGGGAGCTTCGCCGGGGAGCTGTTTTTT.

The CDR3 reads CASSLATGVRSYNEQFF. The CDR3 DNA reads TGTGCCAGCAGCTTAGCGACAGGGGTGAGGTCCTACAATGAGCAGTTCTTC. The V and J genes are TRBV7-2 and TRBJ2-1; 8 positions agree with TRBD1. The trim removed 0 bases at V and 1 base at J, leaving 5 bases unmatched. This CDR3 spans 17 amino acids. The V gene's germline CDR1 is SGHTA and CDR2 FQGNSA.

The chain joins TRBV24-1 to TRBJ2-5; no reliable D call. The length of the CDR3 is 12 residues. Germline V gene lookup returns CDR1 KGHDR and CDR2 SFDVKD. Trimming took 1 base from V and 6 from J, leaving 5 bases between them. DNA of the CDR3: TGTGCCACCAGTGATTTTCGGCAGACCCAGTACTTC. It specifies CATSDFRQTQYF.

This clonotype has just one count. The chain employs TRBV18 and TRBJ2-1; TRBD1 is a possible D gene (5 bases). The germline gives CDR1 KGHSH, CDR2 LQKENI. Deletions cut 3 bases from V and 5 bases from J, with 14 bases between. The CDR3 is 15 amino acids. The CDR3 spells CASSPETAWDNEQFF. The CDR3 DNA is TGTGCCAGCTCACCGGAGACAGCGTGGGACAATGAGCAGTTCTTC. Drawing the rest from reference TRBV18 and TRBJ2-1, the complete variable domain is NAGVMQNPRHLVRRRGQEARLRCSPMKGHSHVYWYRQLPEEGLKFMVYLQKENIIDESGMPKERFSAEFPKEGPSILRIQQVVRGDSAAYFCASSPETAWDNEQFFGPGTRLTVL.

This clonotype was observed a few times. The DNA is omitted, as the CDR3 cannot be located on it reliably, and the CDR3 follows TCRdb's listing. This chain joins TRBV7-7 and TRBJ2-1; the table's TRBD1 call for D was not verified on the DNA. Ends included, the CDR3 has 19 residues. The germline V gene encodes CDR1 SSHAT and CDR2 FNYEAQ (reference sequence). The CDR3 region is CASSAPRDRGFYLCGEQFF.

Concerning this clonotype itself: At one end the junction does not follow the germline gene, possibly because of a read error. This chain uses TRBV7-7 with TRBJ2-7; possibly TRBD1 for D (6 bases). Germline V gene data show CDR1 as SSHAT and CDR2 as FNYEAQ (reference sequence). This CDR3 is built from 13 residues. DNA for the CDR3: TGTGCTAGCAGCTATGAACAGGGAGACGAGCAGTACTTC. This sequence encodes CASSYEQGDEQYF.

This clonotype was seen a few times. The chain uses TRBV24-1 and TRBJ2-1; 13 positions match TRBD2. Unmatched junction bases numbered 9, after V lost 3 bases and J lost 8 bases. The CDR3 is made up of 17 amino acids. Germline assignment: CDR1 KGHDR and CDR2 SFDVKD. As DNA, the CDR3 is TGTGCCACCAGTGATCGGTCCACTAGCGGGGGGGCTGATGAGCAGTTCTTC. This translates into CATSDRSTSGGADEQFF.

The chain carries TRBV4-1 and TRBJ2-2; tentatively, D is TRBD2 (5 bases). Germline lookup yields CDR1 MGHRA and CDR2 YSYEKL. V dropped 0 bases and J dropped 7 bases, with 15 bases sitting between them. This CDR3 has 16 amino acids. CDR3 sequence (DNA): TGCGCCAGCAGCCAAGATGAGGGTCAGAGGTTCGGGGAGCTGTTTTTT. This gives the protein CASSQDEGQRFGELFF.

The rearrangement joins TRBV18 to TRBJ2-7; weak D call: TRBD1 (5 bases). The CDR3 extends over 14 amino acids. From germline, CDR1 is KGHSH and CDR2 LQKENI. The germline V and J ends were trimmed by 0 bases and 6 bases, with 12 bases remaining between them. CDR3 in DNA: TGTGCCAGCTCACCACCCAGGGTTGGAAGCGAGCAGTACTTC. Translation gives CASSPPRVGSEQYF. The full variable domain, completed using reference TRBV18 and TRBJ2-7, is NAGVMQNPRHLVRRRGQEARLRCSPMKGHSHVYWYRQLPEEGLKFMVYLQKENIIDESGMPKERFSAEFPKEGPSILRIQQVVRGDSAAYFCASSPPRVGSEQYFGPGTRLTVT.

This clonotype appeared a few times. CDR3 sequence: CASSIAPGPTDTQYF. The CDR3, as DNA: TGTGCCAGTAGTATCGCTCCGGGACCTACAGATACGCAGTATTTT. The V and J genes are TRBV19 and TRBJ2-3; D assignment may be TRBD1 or TRBD2 (5 bases each). V was pared by 3 bases and J by 3 bases, with 13 bases between. The CDR3 is made up of 15 amino acids. Germline V gives CDR1 LNHDA, CDR2 SQIVND (reference sequence).